This paragraph covers one TCR beta chain sequence. The antigen remains undetermined. A single record per CDR3 protein comes from TCRdb applying MiXCR to the 5' RACE reads. Here the sample spans some 40,000 distinct CDR3 sequences, less than 4% being singletons. The entry originates in a study of CD8 T cells in ankylosing spondylitis. Study-level results: Reportedly, matched ankylosing spondylitis synovial fluid was significantly enriched for disease-linked clones.

The CDR3 is 13 amino acids. The V gene is TRBV12-2, the J gene TRBJ2-5; the table's D call TRBD2 went unverified against the DNA. TRBV12-2 is a known pseudogene. The sample consisted of blood, either unsorted or a sorted T cell fraction (not recorded which). This receptor was obtained from a male donor with ankylosing spondylitis or in good health (not recorded which). The CDR3 reads CASGGSRQETQYF. In DNA form, the CDR3 reads TGTGCAAGCGGAGGGAGTCGACAAGAGACCCAGTACTTC.